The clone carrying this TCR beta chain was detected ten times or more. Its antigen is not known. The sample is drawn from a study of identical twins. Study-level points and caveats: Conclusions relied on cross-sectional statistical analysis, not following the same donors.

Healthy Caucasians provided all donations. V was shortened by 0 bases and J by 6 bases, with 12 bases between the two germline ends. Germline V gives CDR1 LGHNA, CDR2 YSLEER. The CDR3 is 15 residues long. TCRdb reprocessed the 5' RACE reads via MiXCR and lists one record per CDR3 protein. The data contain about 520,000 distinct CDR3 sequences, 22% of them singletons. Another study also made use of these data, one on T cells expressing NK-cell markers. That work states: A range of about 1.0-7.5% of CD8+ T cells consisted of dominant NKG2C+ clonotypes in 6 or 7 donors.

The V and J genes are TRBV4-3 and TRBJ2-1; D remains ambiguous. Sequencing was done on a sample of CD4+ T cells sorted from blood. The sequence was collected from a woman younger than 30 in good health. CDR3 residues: CASSQENVLGNEQFF. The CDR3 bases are TGCGCCAGCAGCCAAGAGAACGTGTTGGGCAATGAGCAGTTCTTC.